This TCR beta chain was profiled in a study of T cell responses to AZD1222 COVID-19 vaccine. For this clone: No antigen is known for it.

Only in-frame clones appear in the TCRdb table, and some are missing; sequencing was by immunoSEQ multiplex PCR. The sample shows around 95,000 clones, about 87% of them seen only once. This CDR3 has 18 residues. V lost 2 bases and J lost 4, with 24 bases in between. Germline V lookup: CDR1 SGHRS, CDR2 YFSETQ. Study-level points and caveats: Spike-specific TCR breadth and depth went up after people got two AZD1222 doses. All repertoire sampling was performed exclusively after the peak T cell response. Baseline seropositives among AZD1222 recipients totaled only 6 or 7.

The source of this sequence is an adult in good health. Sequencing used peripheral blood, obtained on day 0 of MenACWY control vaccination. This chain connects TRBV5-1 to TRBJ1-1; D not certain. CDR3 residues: CASSLVYIVGEGGTEAFF. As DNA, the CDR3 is TGCGCCAGCAGCTTAGTTTATATAGTTGGGGAAGGAGGCACTGAAGCTTTCTTT.